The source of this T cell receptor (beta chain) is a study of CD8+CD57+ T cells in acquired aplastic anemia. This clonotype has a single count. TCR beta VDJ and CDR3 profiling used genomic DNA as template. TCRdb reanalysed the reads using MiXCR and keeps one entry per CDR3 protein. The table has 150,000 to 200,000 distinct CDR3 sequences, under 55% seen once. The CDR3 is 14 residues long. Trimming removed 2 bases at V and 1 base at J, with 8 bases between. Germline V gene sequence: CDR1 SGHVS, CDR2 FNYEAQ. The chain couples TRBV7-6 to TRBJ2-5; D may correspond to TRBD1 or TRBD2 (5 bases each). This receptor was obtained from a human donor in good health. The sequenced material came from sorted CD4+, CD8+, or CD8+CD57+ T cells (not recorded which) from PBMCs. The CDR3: CASSLFGGQETQYF. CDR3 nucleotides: TGTGCCAGCAGCTTATTTGGGGGCCAAGAGACCCAGTACTTC.